This TCR beta chain was retrieved from a study of OX40 agonist ivuxolimab in advanced cancers. The CDR3 has 14 amino acids. V was clipped by 10 bases and J by 5 bases; unmatched bases: 12. Germline V CDR1 and CDR2: SGHNT, YYREEE (reference sequence). Turning to this clone: Its antigen remains unidentified.

Method: immunoSEQ multiplex PCR; TCRdb's copy keeps in-frame clones and lacks some. The sample yields approximately 73,000 clones, just over 85% seen once. Study-level findings and limits: Certain nonresponders likewise exhibited a low normalized T-cell clonal expansion. More expanded clones were seen, on average, in CD8+ T cells than in CD4+.

No patient had autoimmune disease or received systemic immunosuppression. Sequences were derived from CD4+ or CD8+ T cells sorted from blood, sampled in a trial of the OX40 agonist ivuxolimab. The source is an adult with an advanced solid tumor such as melanoma, head and neck, liver or kidney cancer. The V and J genes are TRBV5-4 and TRBJ2-5; 9 nucleotides agree with TRBD2. In DNA form, the CDR3 reads TGTGCCGTATCCGGGACTAGCATTTCGGAGACCCAGTACTTC. It codes for CAVSGTSISETQYF.